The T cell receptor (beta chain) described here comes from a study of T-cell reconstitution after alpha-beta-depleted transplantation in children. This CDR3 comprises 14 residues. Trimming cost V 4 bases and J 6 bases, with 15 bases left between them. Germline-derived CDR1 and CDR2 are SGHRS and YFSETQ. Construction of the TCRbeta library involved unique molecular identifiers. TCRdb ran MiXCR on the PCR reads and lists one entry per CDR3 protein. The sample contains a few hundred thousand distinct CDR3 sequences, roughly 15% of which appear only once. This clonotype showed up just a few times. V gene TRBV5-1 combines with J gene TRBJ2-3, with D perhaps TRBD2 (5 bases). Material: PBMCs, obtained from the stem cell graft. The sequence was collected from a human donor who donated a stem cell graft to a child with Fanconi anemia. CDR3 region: CASSLRTGSDTQYF. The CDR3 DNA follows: TGCGCCAGCAGCCTACGGACTGGATCGGATACGCAGTATTTT.